The 28 T cell receptor beta chains in this list originate from one sample, sequenced in a study of cytotoxic CD8 clonotypes in ibrutinib-treated CLL. Only in-frame clones appear in the TCRdb table, and some are missing; sequencing was by immunoSEQ multiplex PCR. The sample holds some 140,000 clones, 79% seen once. Here the sequenced sample was PBMCs, taken after 12 months of ibrutinib treatment. These receptor sequences come from a human donor with chronic lymphocytic leukemia.

The genes are TRBV10-3 and TRBJ2-1, with 9 bases that match TRBD2. The CDR3 is 15 amino acids. V dropped 3 bases and J dropped 7; count of bases not matched to a gene: 7. CDR1 is ENHRY and CDR2 is SYGVKD in the germline V gene. The CDR3 sequence is CAISDPAGGRNEQFF. DNA of the CDR3: TGTGCCATCAGTGACCCAGCGGGAGGTAGGAATGAGCAGTTCTTC.

The rearrangement links TRBV5-1 to TRBJ2-1, with a possible D match to TRBD1 (6 bases). The germline V gene has CDR1 SGHRS and CDR2 YFSETQ. The CDR3 has 15 residues. V lost 1 base and J lost 6, with 14 bases in between. The CDR3 reads CASSLFTGSGNEQFF. The CDR3 DNA sequence: TGCGCCAGCAGCTTGTTCACAGGGTCTGGCAATGAGCAGTTCTTC. Full variable domain (rest looked up from reference TRBV5-1 and TRBJ2-1): KAGVTQTPRYLIKTRGQQVTLSCSPISGHRSVSWYQQTPGQGLQFLFEYFSETQRNKGNFPGRFSGRQFSNSRSEMNVSTLELGDSALYLCASSLFTGSGNEQFFGPGTRLTVL.

The rearrangement joins TRBV10-1 to TRBJ2-1; no clear D gene. CDR3 size: 11 residues. Per germline, CDR1 WNHNN and CDR2 SYGVQD (reference sequence). V shed 6 bases and J shed 5 bases, with 5 bases lying between them. The CDR3 DNA is TGCGCCAGCAGGAGCCACAATGAGCAGTTCTTC. Its translation is CASRSHNEQFF.

The rearrangement joins TRBV20-1 to TRBJ2-2; no reliable D call. The length of the CDR3 is 10 residues. Trimming stripped 6 bases from V and 4 bases from J, with 3 bases between. Germline CDR1 and CDR2: DFQATT and SNEGSKA (reference sequence). This CDR3 reads CSASTGELFF. The CDR3 coding sequence is TGCAGTGCCAGCACCGGGGAGCTGTTTTTT.

The gene calls are TRBV7-9 and TRBJ2-7; D unclear. Germline V gives CDR1 SEHNR, CDR2 FQNEAQ (reference sequence). With 8 bases removed from V and 7 bases from J, the gap between germline ends came to 30 bases. This CDR3 region has 17 residues. CDR3 residues: CASDTPEMRGKGWEQYF. Here the CDR3 DNA reads TGTGCCAGCGATACCCCTGAAATGCGCGGAAAGGGCTGGGAGCAGTACTTC. The variable domain in full, completed from reference TRBV7-9 and TRBJ2-7, reads DTGVSQNPRHKITKRGQNVTFRCDPISEHNRLYWYRQTLGQGPEFLTYFQNEAQLEKSRLLSDRFSAERPKGSFSTLEIQRTEQGDSAMYLCASDTPEMRGKGWEQYFGPGTRLTVT.

This clone was picked up a small number of times. The chain couples TRBV21-1 to TRBJ2-7; the table's D gene call, TRBD2, was not cross checked with the DNA. TRBV21-1 is deemed a pseudogene. CDR3 size: 15 residues. For the CDR3, the DNA is TGTGCCAGCAGCCTCGGGACTAGCGGGTCCTACGAGCAGTACTTC. Translating gives CASSLGTSGSYEQYF.

This chain links TRBV4-1 with TRBJ2-1; the D gene is possibly TRBD1 (6 bases). This CDR3 is built from 15 residues. The V gene's germline CDR1 is MGHRA and CDR2 YSYEKL. V lost 4 bases and J 6 bases, leaving 16 bases between the germline ends. CDR3 protein: CASSLLGHRFNEQFF. The CDR3 DNA reads as TGCGCCAGCAGCCTCTTGGGACACCGTTTCAATGAGCAGTTCTTC.

This clone has only one observation. J is TRBJ1-1 and V is TRBV27; tentatively, D is TRBD1 (5 bases). Germline V gene sequence: CDR1 MNHEY, CDR2 SMNVEV (reference sequence). The CDR3 has 16 amino acids. Trimming cost V 2 bases and J 2 bases, with 15 bases left between them. CDR3 DNA sequence: TGTGCCAGCAGTTTAGTGGGGGGTATCCTTAACACTGAAGCTTTCTTT. Residues: CASSLVGGILNTEAFF.

The chain combines TRBV9 with TRBJ2-3; 10 nucleotides align to TRBD2. Per germline, CDR1 SGDLS and CDR2 YYNGEE. The CDR3 covers 17 residues. V gave up 0 bases and J gave up 4 bases; unmatched junction bases: 8. The CDR3 loop is CASSVEVAGGWADTQYF. In DNA form, the CDR3 reads TGTGCCAGCAGCGTAGAGGTAGCGGGAGGTTGGGCAGATACGCAGTATTTT.

This clone was recorded only once. The chain combines TRBV19 with TRBJ2-7; D is undetermined. V lost 6 bases and J 3 bases, leaving 18 bases between the germline ends. Germline assignment: CDR1 LNHDA and CDR2 SQIVND (reference sequence). The CDR3 is 15 residues long. The chain's CDR3 is CASSRKGLGDYEQYF. The CDR3 DNA follows: TGTGCCAGTAGCCGTAAGGGCCTAGGAGACTACGAGCAGTACTTC.

The J gene is TRBJ2-5, the V gene TRBV9; TRBD2 agrees at 9 bases. V was clipped by 0 bases and J by 5 bases; unmatched bases: 8. This CDR3 region has 16 residues. Germline V gives CDR1 SGDLS, CDR2 YYNGEE. The CDR3: CASSVALRTSDETQYF. CDR3 coding DNA: TGTGCCAGCAGCGTAGCTCTCCGGACTAGCGACGAGACCCAGTACTTC.

The chain links TRBV9 to TRBJ2-7, with 7 nucleotides matching TRBD2. Per germline, CDR1 SGDLS and CDR2 YYNGEE. The CDR3 has 14 residues. V trimming: 0 bases; J trimming: 3 bases; junction bases outside the gene matches: 3. For the CDR3, the DNA is TGTGCCAGCAGCGTAGGACTAGCCAACTACGAGCAGTACTTC. This encodes CASSVGLANYEQYF.

This chain uses TRBV5-4 with TRBJ1-1; the D gene is possibly TRBD1 (5 bases). Germline V gene sequence: CDR1 SGHNT, CDR2 YYREEE (reference sequence). The CDR3 runs to 15 residues. Trimming left V 3 bases short and J 5 bases short, with 17 bases between. The chain's CDR3 is CASSSTVGGRTEAFF. As DNA, the CDR3 is TGTGCCAGCAGCTCGACCGTGGGGGGTAGGACTGAAGCTTTCTTT.

The chain carries TRBV4-3 and TRBJ2-7; 9 nucleotides line up with TRBD2. The V gene's germline CDR1 is LGHNA and CDR2 YSLEER. This CDR3 has 16 residues. V shed 1 base, J shed 2 bases, and the junction held 6 bases outside the gene matches. This chain's CDR3 is CASSQVASGMAYEQYF. Here the CDR3 DNA reads TGCGCCAGCAGCCAAGTCGCTAGCGGGATGGCCTACGAGCAGTACTTC.

Only a few counts were recorded for this clone. The rearrangement links TRBV4-1 to TRBJ2-4; 8 bases are a match to TRBD1. From germline, CDR1 is MGHRA and CDR2 YSYEKL. The CDR3 covers 16 residues. The V segment lost 1 base and the J segment 2 bases; nucleotides outside the gene matches: 4. The CDR3 region has the DNA TGCGCCAGCAGCCAAGTCAACAGGGGGACCAAAAACATTCAGTACTTC. Encoded protein: CASSQVNRGTKNIQYF.

The chain joins TRBV4-1 to TRBJ1-2; D gene uncertain. The V gene's germline CDR1 is MGHRA and CDR2 YSYEKL. Trimming pared 0 bases from V and 2 bases from J, leaving 10 bases between. The CDR3 spans 15 residues. CDR3 residues: CASSQEMWQNYGYTF. In DNA, the CDR3 is TGCGCCAGCAGCCAAGAAATGTGGCAGAACTATGGCTACACCTTC.

This chain links TRBV4-1 with TRBJ1-4, with a tentative D call TRBD1 (5 bases). Per the germline V gene, CDR1 is MGHRA and CDR2 is YSYEKL. There are 16 residues in the CDR3. V was cut by 0 bases and J by 3 bases, with 11 bases left in between. The CDR3 DNA reads as TGCGCCAGCAGCCAAGAAGGGGTCTCGGCTAATGAAAAACTGTTTTTT. It codes for CASSQEGVSANEKLFF.

This chain joins TRBV15 and TRBJ2-7; TRBD2 aligns across 9 bases. Germline V gives CDR1 LNHNV, CDR2 YYDKDF (reference sequence). The CDR3 extends over 15 amino acids. The V segment lost 1 base and the J segment 4 bases; nucleotides outside the gene matches: 5. As DNA, the CDR3 is TGTGCCACCAGCAGAGTAGCGGGAGTAGCTTACGAGCAGTACTTC. It specifies CATSRVAGVAYEQYF.

The CDR3 protein is CASSYSQGAGNTIYF. The CDR3 coding sequence is TGTGCCAGCAGTTACTCGCAGGGGGCTGGAAACACCATATATTTT. The chain combines TRBV6-5 with TRBJ1-3; 7 bases agree with TRBD1. Germline V gene sequence: CDR1 MNHEY, CDR2 SVGAGI. Trimming cost V 0 bases and J 2 bases; bases outside gene matches: 1. The CDR3 sequence is 15 residues long.

This chain uses TRBV5-6 with TRBJ2-3; tentatively, D is TRBD2 (5 bases). The CDR3 loop spans 15 amino acids. Germline V gene lookup returns CDR1 SGHDT and CDR2 YYEEEE. Trimming pared 1 base from V and 1 base from J, leaving 10 bases between. CDR3 DNA sequence: TGTGCCAGCAGCTTGTCGGGGATTGGCACAGATACGCAGTATTTT. Translation gives CASSLSGIGTDTQYF. The full variable domain, with the rest looked up from reference TRBV5-6 and TRBJ2-3, is DAGVTQSPTHLIKTRGQQVTLRCSPKSGHDTVSWYQQALGQGPQFIFQYYEEEERQRGNFPDRFSGHQFPNYSSELNVNALLLGDSALYLCASSLSGIGTDTQYFGPGTRLTVL.

This clone turned up a few times. The gene calls are TRBV4-1 and TRBJ1-1; weak D call: TRBD1 (6 bases). Trimming cost V 1 base and J 5 bases, with 14 bases left between them. The CDR3 is 15 amino acids. CDR1 is MGHRA, CDR2 YSYEKL, per germline. CDR3 sequence: CASSQGSRGRTEAFF. DNA of the CDR3: TGCGCCAGCAGCCAAGGGTCGAGGGGGAGGACTGAAGCTTTCTTT.

V usage is TRBV27 and J usage is TRBJ2-3, with 7 bases aligning to TRBD1. V lost 1 base and J lost 3; bases outside the gene matches: 7. CDR3 size: 16 residues. The germline CDR1 and CDR2 sequences are MNHEY and SMNVEV (reference sequence). CDR3 DNA: TGTGCCAGCAGTTTATGGTACAGGGGTAAAACAGATACGCAGTATTTT. This translates into CASSLWYRGKTDTQYF.

The rearrangement uses TRBV28 and TRBJ2-5, with D unclear. Germline V CDR1 and CDR2: MDHEN, SYDVKM. CDR3 length: 9 residues. Deletions cut 8 bases from V and 4 bases from J, with 2 bases between. CDR3 nucleotide sequence: TGTGCCAGCGGAGAGACCCAGTACTTC. This translates into CASGETQYF. The full variable domain, in which reference TRBV28 and TRBJ2-5 provide the parts outside the CDR3, is DVKVTQSSRYLVKRTGEKVFLECVQDMDHENMFWYRQDPGLGLRLIYFSYDVKMKEKGDIPEGYSVSREKKERFSLILESASTNQTSMYLCASGETQYFGPGTRLLVL.

The CDR3 sequence: CASSLGASTDTQYF. The CDR3 DNA reads TGTGCCAGCAGCTTAGGGGCTAGCACAGATACGCAGTATTTT. The V call is TRBV7-7, the J call TRBJ2-3; D remains unclear. V lost 1 base and J lost 0, with 5 bases in between. The CDR3 has 14 amino acids. The germline CDR1 and CDR2 sequences are SSHAT and FNYEAQ (reference sequence).

J is TRBJ2-3 and V is TRBV18; TRBD2 aligns across 10 bases. The germline CDR1 and CDR2 sequences are KGHSH and LQKENI. CDR3 size: 16 residues. J was trimmed by 2 bases and V by 4 bases; bases with no gene match: 6. The CDR3 bases are TGTGCCAGCTCACAAAGACTAGCGGGCTTCACAGATACGCAGTATTTT. This encodes CASSQRLAGFTDTQYF.

The chain combines TRBV7-2 with TRBJ2-7, with 9 bases identical to TRBD1. The CDR3 is made up of 17 amino acids. V lost 1 base, J lost 4 bases, and 11 bases stayed unmatched. Per germline, CDR1 SGHTA and CDR2 FQGNSA. The CDR3 is CASSLGGQGLTPYEQYF. DNA of the CDR3: TGTGCCAGCAGCTTAGGGGGACAGGGTCTAACACCTTACGAGCAGTACTTC.

This clone showed up just once. This chain uses TRBV19 with TRBJ2-2, with D perhaps given as TRBD1 or TRBD2 (6 bases each). CDR3 length: 18 residues. V gave up 3 bases and J gave up 5 bases, with 22 bases separating them. In germline, CDR1 is LNHDA, CDR2 SQIVND (reference sequence). The CDR3, as DNA: TGTGCCAGTAGTATTTCCCGGGGGCGAACTACATGGACCGGGGAGCTGTTTTTT. It is translated as CASSISRGRTTWTGELFF.

DNA of the CDR3: TGTGCCAGCCGAATACAGGGTCAGAACACTGAAGCTTTCTTT. Translation: CASRIQGQNTEAFF. This chain joins TRBV27 and TRBJ1-1, with a possible D match to TRBD1 (6 bases). Germline V gene lookup returns CDR1 MNHEY and CDR2 SMNVEV (reference sequence). The CDR3 has 14 amino acids. V was trimmed by 8 bases and J by 1 base, leaving 14 bases between them.